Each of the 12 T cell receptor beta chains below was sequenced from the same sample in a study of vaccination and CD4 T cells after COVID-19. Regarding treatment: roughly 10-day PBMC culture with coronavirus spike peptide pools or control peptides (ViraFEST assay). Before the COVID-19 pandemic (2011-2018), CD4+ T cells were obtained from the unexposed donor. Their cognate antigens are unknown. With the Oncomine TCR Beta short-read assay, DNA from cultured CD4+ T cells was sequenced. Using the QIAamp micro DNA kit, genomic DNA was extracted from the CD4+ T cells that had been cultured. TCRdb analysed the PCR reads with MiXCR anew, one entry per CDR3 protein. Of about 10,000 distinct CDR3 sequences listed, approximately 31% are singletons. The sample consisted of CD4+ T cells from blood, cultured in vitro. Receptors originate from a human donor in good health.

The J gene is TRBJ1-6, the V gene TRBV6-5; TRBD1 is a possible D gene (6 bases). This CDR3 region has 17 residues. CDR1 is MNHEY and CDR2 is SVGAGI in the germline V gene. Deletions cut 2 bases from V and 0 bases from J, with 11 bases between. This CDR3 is CASSYQGSSSYNSPLHF. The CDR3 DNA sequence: TGTGCCAGCAGTTACCAGGGGTCGAGCTCCTATAATTCACCCCTCCACTTT.

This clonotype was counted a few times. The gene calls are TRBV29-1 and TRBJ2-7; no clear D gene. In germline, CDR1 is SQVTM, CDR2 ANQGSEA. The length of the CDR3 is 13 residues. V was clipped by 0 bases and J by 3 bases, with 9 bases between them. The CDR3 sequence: CSVEDVTHYEQYF. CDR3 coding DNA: TGCAGCGTTGAAGACGTCACTCACTACGAGCAGTACTTC.

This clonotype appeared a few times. The CDR3 here is CASSKGGQGHSYEQYF. CDR3 DNA: TGTGCCAGCAGCAAAGGGGGACAGGGTCACTCCTACGAGCAGTACTTC. This chain connects TRBV21-1 to TRBJ2-7; the table names TRBD1, a call not compared with the DNA. TRBV21-1 is labeled a pseudogene. The CDR3 loop spans 16 amino acids.

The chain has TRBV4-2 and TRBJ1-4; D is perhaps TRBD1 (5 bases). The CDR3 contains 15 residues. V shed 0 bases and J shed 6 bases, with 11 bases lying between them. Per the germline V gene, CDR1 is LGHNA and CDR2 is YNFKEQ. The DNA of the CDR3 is TGTGCCAGCAGCCAAGAGGGAAGAGGGGATGAAAAACTGTTTTTT. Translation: CASSQEGRGDEKLFF.

The DNA of the CDR3 is TGTGCCAGCAGTTACCCCAGAGGGGCTGGCACAGATACGCAGTATTTT. This encodes CASSYPRGAGTDTQYF. V is TRBV6-2 or TRBV6-3 and J is TRBJ2-3; D possibly uses TRBD1 or TRBD2 (5 bases each). Germline CDR1 reads MNHEY; CDR2 reads SVGEGT. Trimming left V 2 bases short and J 1 base short, with 13 bases between. This CDR3 region has 16 residues.

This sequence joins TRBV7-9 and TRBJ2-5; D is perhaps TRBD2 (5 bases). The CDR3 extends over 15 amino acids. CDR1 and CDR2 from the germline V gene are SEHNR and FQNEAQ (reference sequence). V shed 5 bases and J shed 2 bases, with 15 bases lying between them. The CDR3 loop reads CASSQSRAAQETQYF. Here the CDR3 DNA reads TGTGCCAGCAGCCAATCGAGGGCAGCTCAAGAGACCCAGTACTTC.

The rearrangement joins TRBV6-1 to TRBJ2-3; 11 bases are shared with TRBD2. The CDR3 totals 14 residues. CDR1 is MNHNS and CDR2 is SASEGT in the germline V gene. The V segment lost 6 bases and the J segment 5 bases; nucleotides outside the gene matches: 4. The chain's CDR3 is CASRPLAGVDTQYF. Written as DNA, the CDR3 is TGTGCCAGCAGGCCACTAGCGGGAGTAGATACGCAGTATTTT.

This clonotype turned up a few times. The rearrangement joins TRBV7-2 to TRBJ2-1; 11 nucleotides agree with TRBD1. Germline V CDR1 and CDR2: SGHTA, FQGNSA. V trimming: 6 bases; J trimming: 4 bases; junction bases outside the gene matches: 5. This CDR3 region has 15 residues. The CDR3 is CASRTGTGGYNEQFF. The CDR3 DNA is TGTGCCAGCAGGACCGGGACAGGGGGTTACAATGAGCAGTTCTTC.

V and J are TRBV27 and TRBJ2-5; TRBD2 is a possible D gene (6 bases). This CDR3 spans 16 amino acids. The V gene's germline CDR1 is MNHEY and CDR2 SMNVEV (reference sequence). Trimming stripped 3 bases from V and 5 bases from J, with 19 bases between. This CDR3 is CASSFSWSGGRETQYF. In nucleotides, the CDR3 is TGTGCCAGCAGTTTCAGTTGGAGCGGAGGGAGGGAGACCCAGTACTTC.

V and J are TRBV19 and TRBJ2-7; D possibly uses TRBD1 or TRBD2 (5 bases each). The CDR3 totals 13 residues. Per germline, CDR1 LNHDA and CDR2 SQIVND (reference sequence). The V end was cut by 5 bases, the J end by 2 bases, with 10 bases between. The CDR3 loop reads CASSGDGTYEQYF. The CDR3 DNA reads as TGTGCCAGTAGTGGGGACGGAACCTACGAGCAGTACTTC. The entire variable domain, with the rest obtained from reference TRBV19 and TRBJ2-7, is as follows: DGGITQSPKYLFRKEGQNVTLSCEQNLNHDAMYWYRQDPGQGLRLIYYSQIVNDFQKGDIAEGYSVSREKKESFPLTVTSAQKNPTAFYLCASSGDGTYEQYFGPGTRLTVT.

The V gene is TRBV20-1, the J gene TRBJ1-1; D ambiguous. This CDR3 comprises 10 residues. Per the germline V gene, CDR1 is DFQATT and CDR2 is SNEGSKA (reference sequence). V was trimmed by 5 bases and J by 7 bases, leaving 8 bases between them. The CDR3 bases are TGCAGTGCTTTTGACATTGAAGCTTTCTTT. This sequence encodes CSAFDIEAFF.

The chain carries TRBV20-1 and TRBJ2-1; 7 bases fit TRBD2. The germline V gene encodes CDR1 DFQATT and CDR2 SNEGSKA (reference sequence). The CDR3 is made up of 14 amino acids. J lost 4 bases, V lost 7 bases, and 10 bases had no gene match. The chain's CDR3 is CSVSGLADYNEQFF. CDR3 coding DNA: TGCAGTGTCAGTGGCCTAGCGGATTACAATGAGCAGTTCTTC.